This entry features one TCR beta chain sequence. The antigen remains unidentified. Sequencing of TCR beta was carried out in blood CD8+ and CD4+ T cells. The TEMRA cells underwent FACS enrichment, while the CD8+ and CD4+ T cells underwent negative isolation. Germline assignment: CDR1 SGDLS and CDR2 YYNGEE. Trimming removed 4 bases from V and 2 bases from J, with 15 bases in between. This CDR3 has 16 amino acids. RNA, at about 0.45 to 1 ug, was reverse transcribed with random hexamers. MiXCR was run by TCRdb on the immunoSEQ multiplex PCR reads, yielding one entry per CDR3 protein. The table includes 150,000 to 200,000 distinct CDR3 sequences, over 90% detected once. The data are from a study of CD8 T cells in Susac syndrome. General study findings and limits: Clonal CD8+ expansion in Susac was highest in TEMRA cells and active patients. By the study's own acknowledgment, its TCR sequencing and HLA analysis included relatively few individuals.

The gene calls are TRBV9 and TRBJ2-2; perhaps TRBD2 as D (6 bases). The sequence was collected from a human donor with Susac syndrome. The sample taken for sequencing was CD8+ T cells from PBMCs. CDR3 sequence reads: CASSKHLAENTGELFF. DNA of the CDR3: TGTGCCAGCAGCAAACATTTAGCGGAAAACACCGGGGAGCTGTTTTTT.